This T cell receptor (beta chain) is from a study of blood T cell repertoires in COVID-19. Overall study context: Specimens from acute and convalescent COVID-19 originated in the United States, Italy and Spain. T cells, B-cell-depleted T cells, or PBMCs supplied cDNA or gDNA.

Seattle-derived patients entered the study during active infection and were followed longitudinally. Source study methods: The authors estimated nucleated cell counts from reference gene primer amplification. Clones were read by immunoSEQ multiplex PCR, and TCRdb kept only the in-frame ones, dropping some. The V and J calls and the clone size are those of that table, but D and trimming were determined from the DNA. This sample has roughly 150,000 clones, with approximately 85% found just once. CDR1 is LNHNV, CDR2 YYDKDF, per germline (reference sequence). The CDR3 sequence is 14 residues long. The ends were cut back, 6 bases at V and 0 bases at J, with 9 bases in the middle.

Material: peripheral blood. The receptor was derived from a man of 80 years or more with COVID-19, enrolled during active disease. The rearrangement joins TRBV15 to TRBJ1-3; D not certain. The CDR3 DNA sequence: TGTGCCACCAGTCCGATCGGCTCTGGAAACACCATATATTTT. Translated, it gives CATSPIGSGNTIYF.